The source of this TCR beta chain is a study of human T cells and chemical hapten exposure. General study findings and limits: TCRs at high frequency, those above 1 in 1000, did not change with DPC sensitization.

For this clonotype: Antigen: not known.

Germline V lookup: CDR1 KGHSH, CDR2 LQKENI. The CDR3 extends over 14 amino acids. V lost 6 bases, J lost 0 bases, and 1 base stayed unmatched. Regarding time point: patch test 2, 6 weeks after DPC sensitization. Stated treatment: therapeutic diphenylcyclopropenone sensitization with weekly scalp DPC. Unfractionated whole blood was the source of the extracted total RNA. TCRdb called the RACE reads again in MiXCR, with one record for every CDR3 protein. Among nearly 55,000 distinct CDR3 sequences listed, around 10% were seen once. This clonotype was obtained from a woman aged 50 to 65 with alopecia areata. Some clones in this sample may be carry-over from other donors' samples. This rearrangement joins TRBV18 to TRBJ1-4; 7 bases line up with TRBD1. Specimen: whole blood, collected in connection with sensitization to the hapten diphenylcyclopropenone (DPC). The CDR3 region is CASSQGATNEKLFF. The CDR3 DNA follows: TGTGCCAGCTCTCAGGGGGCAACTAATGAAAAACTGTTTTTT.